This is a list of T cell receptor beta chains from one sample in a study of shared clonotypes between healthy human individuals. Some clones are missing from TCRdb's copy, which holds only in-frame ones; the method was immunoSEQ multiplex PCR. The sample consists of approximately 1,500,000 clones, roughly 96% of them appearing once. Sequenced input: naive CD4+ T cells sorted from blood. The receptor source for this set is a man aged 25-40 years in good health. Both conserved end residues are part of each CDR3. A D gene is named only where the DNA matches it firmly. Clone size is stated in some rows and not others, as once, few, many or a class when expanded.

>-|-|TRBV5-4|TRBJ2-7
CASSADKFYEQYF
TGTGCCAGCAGTGCCGACAAGTTCTACGAGCAGTACTTC
>TRBD1|once|TRBV6-6|TRBJ2-7
CASSPRQGARDEQYF
TGTGCCAGCAGTCCCCGACAGGGGGCGCGCGACGAGCAGTACTTC
>-|-|TRBV28|TRBJ2-1
CASTSWRDSYNEQFF
TGTGCCAGCACCTCGTGGCGGGACAGCTACAATGAGCAGTTCTTC
>-|-|TRBV11-2|TRBJ2-1
CASSLSLRDYNEQFF
TGTGCCAGCAGCTTATCCCTCCGGGACTACAATGAGCAGTTCTTC
>-|-|TRBV6-5|TRBJ1-1
CASTFNPGHPEAFF
TGTGCCAGCACCTTCAACCCGGGACACCCAGAAGCTTTCTTT
>-|-|TRBV7-8|TRBJ1-1
CASRDMNTEAFF
TGTGCCAGCAGGGACATGAACACTGAAGCTTTCTTT
>-|-|TRBV6-1|TRBJ2-6
CASFLSSGANVLTF
TGTGCCAGCTTTTTGTCCTCTGGGGCCAACGTCCTGACTTTC
>-|-|TRBV30|TRBJ1-5
CAWRRDYPGQPQHF
TGTGCCTGGAGAAGGGACTACCCGGGTCAGCCCCAGCATTTT
>-|once|TRBV19|TRBJ2-7
CASSIPGYEQYF
TGTGCCAGTAGTATACCGGGTTACGAGCAGTACTTC
>-|-|TRBV25-1|TRBJ1-3
CASLTPGTRFFSGNTIYF
TGTGCCAGCCTTACTCCCGGGACCAGATTTTTCTCTGGAAACACCATATATTTT
>TRBD2|-|TRBV14|TRBJ2-7
CASSRTRWNEQYF
TGTGCCAGCAGCCGGACTAGATGGAACGAGCAGTACTTC
>-|-|TRBV2|TRBJ1-2
CASSVRQGVNYGYTF
TGTGCCAGCAGTGTCCGACAAGGGGTTAACTATGGCTACACCTTC
>TRBD2|-|TRBV29-1|TRBJ2-3
CSVEDLWRESTDTQYF
TGCAGCGTTGAAGATCTTTGGCGGGAGAGCACAGATACGCAGTATTTT